These 3 T cell receptor beta chains originate from one sample sequenced in a study of blood T cell repertoires in COVID-19 (dated by TCRdb to 2020 to 2022). Library generation was performed with the immunoSEQ multiplex PCR assay. Held by TCRdb, this immuneACCESS table contains in-frame sequences only and omits some clones. Under half of the omission traces to an unresolved V gene where checked; the cause of the rest is unknown. This sample is represented by a few hundred thousand clones; roughly 91% of them were singletons. The ten largest account for around 1.7% of the sample. Input material: PBMCs or T cells enriched from blood (not recorded which). Receptor source: a woman between 25 and 40 years old who had recovered from COVID-19.

J is TRBJ2-1 and V is TRBV19; 9 bases map to TRBD2. From germline, CDR1 is LNHDA and CDR2 SQIVND (reference sequence). The CDR3 consists of 16 residues. V dropped 6 bases and J dropped 8; count of bases not matched to a gene: 14. DNA for the CDR3: TGTGCCAGTAGCACCTCGGGAGCGGGGGGCGTAGATGAGCAGTTCTTC. Translation gives CASSTSGAGGVDEQFF.

The DNA of the CDR3 is TGTGCCAGCAGAGAGCAAACTAGAACCGGGGAGCTGTTTTTT. This encodes CASREQTRTGELFF. This chain links TRBV2 with TRBJ2-2; D is perhaps TRBD2 (5 bases). The CDR3 totals 14 residues. CDR1 is SNHLY and CDR2 is FYNNEI in the germline V gene. Trimming shortened V by 6 bases and J by 5 bases, and 13 bases separated the two germline ends.

The chain links TRBV15 to TRBJ2-4; 9 bases map to TRBD2. Trimming removed 0 bases from V and 0 bases from J; junction bases left unmatched: 3. Germline values: CDR1 LNHNV, CDR2 YYDKDF (reference sequence). CDR3 length equals 17 residues. The CDR3 nucleotides are TGTGCCACCAGCAGAGATAGCGGGGGACTAGCCAAAAACATTCAGTACTTC. Its protein is CATSRDSGGLAKNIQYF.